The clone carrying this TCR beta chain was counted only a few times. The antigen is unknown. Trimming took 7 bases from V and 1 from J; bases not matched to a gene: 4. The CDR3 consists of 14 residues. These data originate in a study of T-cell memory formation after mild COVID-19. Study details: Most TCR clusters belonged to a single donor.

Study conclusions and caveats: The finding that pre-infection memory included some responding clones suggested that cross-reactive memory joined.

TCRdb reprocessed the 5' RACE reads with MiXCR, giving one entry per CDR3 protein. The sample consists of 530,000 or so distinct CDR3 sequences, 17% of them appearing once. The chain links TRBV12-3 or TRBV12-4 to TRBJ2-3; 8 bases align to TRBD2. Sequenced sample: PBMCs or a T cell subset sorted from them (not recorded which). This clonotype was obtained from an adult woman who had mild COVID-19 (a few samples of this study predate the infection). Cell type and time point are not known. CDR3 sequence reads: CASNLAGGTDTQYF. Here the CDR3 DNA reads TGTGCCAGCAACCTAGCGGGCGGCACAGATACGCAGTATTTT.